These 2 T cell receptor beta chains originate from one sample sequenced in a study of blood T cells in healthy people across ages. PCR was performed a second time for about 6 to 11 cycles using a sample-barcoded 5' primer and a J-beta primer mix. From the 5' RACE reads, TCRdb called clonotypes with MiXCR, one entry per CDR3 protein. The data show about 780,000 distinct CDR3 sequences, with 46% seen just once and 15% to 20% held by the top ten. Material: blood. The origin of the receptors is a man older than 75 in good health.

This clonotype was detected once. A read error may account for a junction end that differs from germline. The chain combines TRBV20-1 with TRBJ2-4, with TRBD2 identical over 11 bases. The CDR3 spans 18 residues. Germline V gives CDR1 DFQATT, CDR2 SNEGSKA (reference sequence). CDR3 DNA: TGCAATGCTAGAGTGGACTTTACTAGCGGGAGAGCCAAAAACATTCAGTACTTC. Its protein is CNARVDFTSGRAKNIQYF.

This chain uses TRBV29-1 with TRBJ2-1, with D possibly TRBD2 on 5 matching bases. CDR3 length: 16 residues. Trimming cost V 3 bases and J 0 bases, with 15 bases left between them. Per the germline V gene, CDR1 is SQVTM and CDR2 is ANQGSEA. The DNA of the CDR3 is TGCAGCGTTGATGCTAGCTCCACATTCTCCTACAATGAGCAGTTCTTC. Residues: CSVDASSTFSYNEQFF.